These 21 T cell receptor beta chains came from one sample sequenced in a study of T cell repertoires in cytomegalovirus infection. TCRdb reanalysed the reads using MiXCR and keeps one entry per CDR3 protein. The sample lists around 740,000 distinct CDR3 sequences, 35% to 40% occurring once. The source material was PBMCs. The receptors derive from a human donor in good health (CMV status not recorded). Some clones in this sample may be carry-over from other donors' samples.

The chain is built from TRBV6-6 and TRBJ1-1, with TRBD1 matching over 7 bases. CDR3 length: 19 residues. J was trimmed by 0 bases and V by 6 bases; bases with no gene match: 19. The germline V gene has CDR1 MNHNY and CDR2 SVGAGI (reference sequence). The CDR3, as DNA: TGTGCCAGCAGCATGGGACAGATCCTATGGGGCCCTATGAACACTGAAGCTTTCTTT. It specifies CASSMGQILWGPMNTEAFF.

This clonotype was seen more than once but under ten times. An end of the junction differs from the germline gene, which may be a read error. The chain employs TRBV15 and TRBJ2-5; no clear D. Germline V gene lookup returns CDR1 LNHNV and CDR2 YYDKDF (reference sequence). There are 11 residues in the CDR3. The DNA for the CDR3 is TGTGCCACCAGCGGAGAAGAGACCCAGTACTTC. It encodes CATSGEETQYF.

The chain uses TRBV4-2 and TRBJ1-1; D unclear. Germline CDR1 and CDR2: LGHNA and YNFKEQ. CDR3 length: 14 residues. Trimming left V 1 base short and J 1 base short, with 7 bases between. This chain's CDR3 is CASSQGRENTEAFF. The CDR3 bases are TGTGCCAGCAGCCAAGGGAGAGAGAACACTGAAGCTTTCTTT.

The V gene is TRBV25-1, the J gene TRBJ2-3, with 11 nucleotides matching TRBD2. This CDR3 is 15 amino acids long. Germline assignment: CDR1 MGHDK and CDR2 SYGVNS. Losses at the gene ends were 4 bases for V and 8 bases for J; bases not matched to a gene: 8. The CDR3 is CASSATTSGEGTQYF. CDR3 bases: TGTGCCAGCAGTGCAACGACTAGCGGGGAGGGTACGCAGTATTTT.

On this clonotype itself: It may be a read error: a sequence one base away is much more abundant. The chain links TRBV19 to TRBJ2-3, with 10 bases that match TRBD1. The length of the CDR3 is 17 residues. CDR1 and CDR2 (germline): LNHDA, SQIVND (reference sequence). Trimming removed 3 bases from V and 5 bases from J; junction bases left unmatched: 11. CDR3 nucleotide sequence: TGTGCCAGTAGTATCGCCCGGGACAGGGGCCTGCAAGATACGCAGTATTTT. Translation gives CASSIARDRGLQDTQYF.

This sequence joins TRBV2 and TRBJ2-1; TRBD2 agrees at 10 bases. This CDR3 region has 16 residues. V gave up 7 bases and J gave up 9 bases; unmatched junction bases: 15. Germline V gives CDR1 SNHLY, CDR2 FYNNEI. This chain's CDR3 is CASTPTGLAGVGEQFF. For the CDR3, the DNA is TGTGCCAGCACTCCAACGGGGCTAGCGGGAGTGGGTGAGCAGTTCTTC.

This clonotype was picked up a small number of times. This CDR3 reads CASRLGPAGQGEWVNTEAFF. In nucleotides, the CDR3 is TGTGCCAGCAGGCTAGGTCCGGCCGGACAGGGGGAGTGGGTGAACACTGAAGCTTTCTTT. V and J are TRBV28 and TRBJ1-1, with 10 bases fitting TRBD1. The junction had 19 bases not matched to a gene; V was cut back by 6 bases and J by 0 bases. Germline V gene data show CDR1 as MDHEN and CDR2 as SYDVKM. CDR3 length equals 20 residues. The full variable domain, completed using reference TRBV28 and TRBJ1-1, is DVKVTQSSRYLVKRTGEKVFLECVQDMDHENMFWYRQDPGLGLRLIYFSYDVKMKEKGDIPEGYSVSREKKERFSLILESASTNQTSMYLCASRLGPAGQGEWVNTEAFFGQGTRLTVV.

This clonotype was counted a few times. V and J are TRBV12-3 or TRBV12-4 and TRBJ1-4, with TRBD1 identical over 10 bases. The CDR3 is made up of 15 amino acids. Losses at the gene ends were 2 bases for V and 7 bases for J; bases not matched to a gene: 4. The CDR3 DNA sequence: TGTGCCAGCAGTTTAACCCGGGACAGGGGTGAAAAACTGTTTTTT. Translating gives CASSLTRDRGEKLFF.

This clonotype was seen more than once but under ten times. This chain joins TRBV6-1 and TRBJ2-7; D ambiguous. Germline CDR1 and CDR2: MNHNS and SASEGT. V lost 3 bases to trimming and J lost 0 bases, with 6 bases between them. There are 13 residues in the CDR3. The chain's CDR3 is CASSETASYEQYF. CDR3 DNA sequence: TGTGCCAGCAGTGAGACTGCCTCCTACGAGCAGTACTTC.

The chain links TRBV28 to TRBJ2-2, with D perhaps given as TRBD1 or TRBD2 (7 bases each). Germline values: CDR1 MDHEN, CDR2 SYDVKM. Trimming removed 7 bases at V and 5 bases at J, with 20 bases between. This CDR3 is built from 16 residues. CDR3 sequence (DNA): TGTGCCAGCATCGTAGAGGGAGGGGGCGCGACCGGGGAGCTGTTTTTT. Translation: CASIVEGGGATGELFF.

The chain joins TRBV20-1 to TRBJ2-5; TRBD2 matches 14 bases. The germline CDR1 and CDR2 sequences are DFQATT and SNEGSKA (reference sequence). The J segment lost 4 bases and the V segment lost 3 bases, leaving 16 bases of the junction unmatched. The CDR3 sequence is 19 residues long. The CDR3: CSARIPHLGLAGGRETQYF. The CDR3 region has the DNA TGCAGTGCTAGGATACCCCACCTCGGACTAGCGGGGGGCCGAGAGACCCAGTACTTC.

In the case of this clonotype: The conserved final phenylalanine or tryptophan is absent from the CDR3, which likely points to a read error. The chain is built from TRBV7-8 and TRBJ2-5; D unclear. Germline V gene sequence: CDR1 SGHVS, CDR2 FQNEAQ. The CDR3 consists of 14 residues. The DNA of the CDR3 is TGTGCCAGCCATAGTACCTACAGTGGAGAGACACAGTACTTA. Encoded protein: CASHSTYSGETQYL.

This clonotype came up a few times. V usage is TRBV30 and J usage is TRBJ1-4; 7 positions agree with TRBD1. V gave up 5 bases and J gave up 8 bases; unmatched junction bases: 14. CDR1 and CDR2 from the germline V gene are GTSNPN and SVGIG (reference sequence). CDR3 length: 15 residues. CDR3 DNA sequence: TGTGCCTGGGGACCAGGAGGGGGCGGGGGGGAAAAACTGTTTTTT. Translating gives CAWGPGGGGGEKLFF.

The V gene is TRBV7-2, the J gene TRBJ2-7; 10 bases align to TRBD1. Germline assignment: CDR1 SGHTA and CDR2 FQGNSA. With V trimmed by 1 base and J by 3 bases, 3 bases remained unmatched. The CDR3 spans 15 residues. CDR3 DNA: TGTGCCAGCAGCTTAGGACAGGGGGCTGTCTACGAGCAGTACTTC. Its translation: CASSLGQGAVYEQYF.

The rearrangement joins TRBV28 to TRBJ1-2; D not certain. The CDR3 spans 13 residues. Trimming cost V 2 bases and J 3 bases, with 7 bases left between them. CDR1 and CDR2 (germline): MDHEN, SYDVKM. The chain's CDR3 is CASSLVPYYGYTF. The CDR3 DNA reads TGTGCCAGCAGTTTAGTCCCCTACTATGGCTACACCTTC.

In its sample, this clonotype was seen once. The chain has TRBV7-6 and TRBJ2-4; D is tentatively TRBD1 or TRBD2 (5 bases each). The CDR3 is made up of 15 amino acids. V shed 8 bases and J shed 2 bases, with 16 bases lying between them. Germline lookup yields CDR1 SGHVS and CDR2 FNYEAQ. The CDR3 nucleotides are TGTGCCAGCTCCTACGGGGACCCGCCCAAAAACATTCAGTACTTC. Amino acid sequence: CASSYGDPPKNIQYF.

The chain joins TRBV12-3 or TRBV12-4 to TRBJ2-4; unclear D gene. The CDR3 contains 14 residues. The germline V and J ends were trimmed by 6 bases and 5 bases, with 14 bases remaining between them. The DNA of the CDR3 is TGTGCCAGCAGCCGAGACGCTAGGGAAAACATTCAGTACTTC. It codes for CASSRDARENIQYF.

This clonotype appeared a few times. The chain has TRBV19 and TRBJ1-3; no clear D gene. The V gene's germline CDR1 is LNHDA and CDR2 SQIVND (reference sequence). The V end lost 3 bases, the J end lost 2 bases, and 8 bases lay between the germline ends. The CDR3 totals 14 residues. CDR3: CASSIRAAGNTIYF. CDR3 nucleotide sequence: TGTGCCAGTAGTATCCGGGCAGCTGGAAACACCATATATTTT.

The rearrangement links TRBV19 to TRBJ1-1, with a tentative D call TRBD1 (5 bases). Germline CDR1 reads LNHDA; CDR2 reads SQIVND (reference sequence). V was cut by 7 bases and J by 3 bases, with 21 bases left in between. The CDR3 covers 16 residues. DNA of the CDR3: TGTGCCAGTACCCCGGAGAGGGGAGTTGAGGACACTGAAGCTTTCTTT. This sequence encodes CASTPERGVEDTEAFF.

This clonotype was counted only a few times. The gene calls are TRBV6-1 and TRBJ1-6; D is unresolved. Germline CDR1 MNHNS, CDR2 SASEGT. This CDR3 contains 16 residues. V gave up 3 bases and J gave up 6 bases, with 15 bases separating them. The CDR3 loop is CASSDEGSFVNSPLHF. The DNA for the CDR3 is TGTGCCAGCAGTGATGAGGGATCTTTTGTTAATTCACCCCTCCACTTT.

The genes are TRBV10-3 and TRBJ2-1; 14 nucleotides line up with TRBD2. Trimming took 6 bases from V and 6 from J; bases not matched to a gene: 7. This CDR3 spans 16 amino acids. CDR1 and CDR2 (germline): ENHRY, SYGVKD. CDR3 coding DNA: TGTGCCATCAGCCCGACTAGCGGGAGGGCCGTCAATGAGCAGTTCTTC. It translates to CAISPTSGRAVNEQFF.